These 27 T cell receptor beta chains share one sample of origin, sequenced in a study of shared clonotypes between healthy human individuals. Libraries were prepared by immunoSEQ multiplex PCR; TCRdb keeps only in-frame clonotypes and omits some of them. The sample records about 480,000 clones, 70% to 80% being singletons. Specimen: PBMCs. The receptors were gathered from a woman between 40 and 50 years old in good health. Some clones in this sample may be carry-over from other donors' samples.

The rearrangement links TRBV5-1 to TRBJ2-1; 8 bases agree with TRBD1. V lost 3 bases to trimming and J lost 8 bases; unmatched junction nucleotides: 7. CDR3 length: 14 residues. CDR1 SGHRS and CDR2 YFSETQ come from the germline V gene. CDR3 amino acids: CASSSDRGRDEQFF. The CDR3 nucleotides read TGCGCCAGCAGCTCCGACAGGGGACGGGATGAGCAGTTCTTC.

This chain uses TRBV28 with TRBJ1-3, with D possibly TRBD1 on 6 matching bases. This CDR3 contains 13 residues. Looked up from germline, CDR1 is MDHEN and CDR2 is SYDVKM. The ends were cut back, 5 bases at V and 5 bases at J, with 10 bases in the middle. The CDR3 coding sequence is TGTGCCAGCAGTGACAGGAGAAGAAACACCATATATTTT. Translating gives CASSDRRRNTIYF.

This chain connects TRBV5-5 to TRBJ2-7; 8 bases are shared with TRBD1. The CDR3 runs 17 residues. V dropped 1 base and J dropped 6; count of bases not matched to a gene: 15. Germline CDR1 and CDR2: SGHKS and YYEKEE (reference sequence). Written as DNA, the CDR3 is TGTGCCAGCAGCTTGTATCTTTTGCAGGGGGCGTCGTTCGAGCAGTACTTC. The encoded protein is CASSLYLLQGASFEQYF.

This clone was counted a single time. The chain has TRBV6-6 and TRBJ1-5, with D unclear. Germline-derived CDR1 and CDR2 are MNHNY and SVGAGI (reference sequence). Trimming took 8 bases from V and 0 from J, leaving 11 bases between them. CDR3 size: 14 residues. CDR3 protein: CASGADYSNQPQHF. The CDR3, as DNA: TGTGCCAGCGGCGCGGATTATAGCAATCAGCCCCAGCATTTT.

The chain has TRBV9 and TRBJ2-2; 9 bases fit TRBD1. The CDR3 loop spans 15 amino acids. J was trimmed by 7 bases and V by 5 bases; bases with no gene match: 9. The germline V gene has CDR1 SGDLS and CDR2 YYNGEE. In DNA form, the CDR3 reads TGTGCCAGCAGAGGGAGGACAGGGGAGAGCGGGGAGCTGTTTTTT. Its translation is CASRGRTGESGELFF. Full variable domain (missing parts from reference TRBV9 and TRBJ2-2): DSGVTQTPKHLITATGQRVTLRCSPRSGDLSVYWYQQSLDQGLQFLIQYYNGEERAKGNILERFSAQQFPDLHSELNLSSLELGDSALYFCASRGRTGESGELFFGEGSRLTVL.

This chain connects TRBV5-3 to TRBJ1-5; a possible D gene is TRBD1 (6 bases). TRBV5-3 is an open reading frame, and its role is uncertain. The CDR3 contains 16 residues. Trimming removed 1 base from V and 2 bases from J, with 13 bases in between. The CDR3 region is CARSLIGRTGNQPQHF. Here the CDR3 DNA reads TGTGCCAGAAGCTTGATAGGTAGGACAGGCAATCAGCCCCAGCATTTT.

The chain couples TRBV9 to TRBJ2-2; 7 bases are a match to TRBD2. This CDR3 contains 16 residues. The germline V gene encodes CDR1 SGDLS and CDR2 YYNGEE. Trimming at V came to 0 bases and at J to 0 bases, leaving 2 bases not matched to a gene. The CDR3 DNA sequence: TGTGCCAGCAGCGTAGAGCTAGCGGCGAACACCGGGGAGCTGTTTTTT. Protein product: CASSVELAANTGELFF.

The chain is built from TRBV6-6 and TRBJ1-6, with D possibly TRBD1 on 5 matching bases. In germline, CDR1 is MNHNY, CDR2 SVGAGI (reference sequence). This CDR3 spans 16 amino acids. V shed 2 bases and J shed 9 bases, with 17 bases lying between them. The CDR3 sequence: CASSYGENTGTSPLHF. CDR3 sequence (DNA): TGTGCCAGCAGTTACGGCGAAAATACAGGCACTTCACCCCTCCACTTT.

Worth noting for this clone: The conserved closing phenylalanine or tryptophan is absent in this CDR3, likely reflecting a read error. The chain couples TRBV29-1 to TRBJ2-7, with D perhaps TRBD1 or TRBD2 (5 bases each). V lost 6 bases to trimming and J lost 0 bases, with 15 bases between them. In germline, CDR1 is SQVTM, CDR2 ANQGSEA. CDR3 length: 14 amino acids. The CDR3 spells CSVATGRSSYEQYL. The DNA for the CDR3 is TGCAGCGTCGCAACGGGACGCAGCTCCTACGAGCAGTACCTC.

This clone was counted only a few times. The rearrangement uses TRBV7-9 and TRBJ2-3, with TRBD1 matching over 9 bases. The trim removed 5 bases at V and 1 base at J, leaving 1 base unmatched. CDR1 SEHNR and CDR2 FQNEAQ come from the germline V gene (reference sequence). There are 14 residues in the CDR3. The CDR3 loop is CASSRQGGTDTQYF. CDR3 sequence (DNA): TGTGCCAGCAGCAGACAGGGGGGCACAGATACGCAGTATTTT.

The CDR3 region has the DNA TGTGCCAGCAGCTTTGTTTTGTACAGGGCAAGCTCCTACGAGCAGTACTTC. This encodes CASSFVLYRASSYEQYF. V usage is TRBV5-8 and J usage is TRBJ2-7; maybe TRBD1 (6 bases). Germline CDR1 and CDR2: SGHTS and YDEGEE. The CDR3 covers 17 residues. V lost 2 bases, J lost 0 bases, and 18 bases lay in between.

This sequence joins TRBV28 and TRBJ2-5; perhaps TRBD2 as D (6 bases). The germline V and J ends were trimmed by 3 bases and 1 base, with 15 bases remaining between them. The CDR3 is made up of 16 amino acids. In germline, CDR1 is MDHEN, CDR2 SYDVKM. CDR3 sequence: CASSLVFREIQETQYF. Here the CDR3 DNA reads TGTGCCAGCAGTTTGGTTTTTCGGGAGATCCAAGAGACCCAGTACTTC. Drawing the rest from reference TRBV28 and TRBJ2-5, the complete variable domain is DVKVTQSSRYLVKRTGEKVFLECVQDMDHENMFWYRQDPGLGLRLIYFSYDVKMKEKGDIPEGYSVSREKKERFSLILESASTNQTSMYLCASSLVFREIQETQYFGPGTRLLVL.

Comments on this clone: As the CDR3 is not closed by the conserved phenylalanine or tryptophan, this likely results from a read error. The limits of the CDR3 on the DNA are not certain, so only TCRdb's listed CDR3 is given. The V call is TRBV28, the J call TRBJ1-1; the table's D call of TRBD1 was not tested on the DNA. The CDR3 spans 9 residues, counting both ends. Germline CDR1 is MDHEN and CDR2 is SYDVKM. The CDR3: CASGQEAPA.

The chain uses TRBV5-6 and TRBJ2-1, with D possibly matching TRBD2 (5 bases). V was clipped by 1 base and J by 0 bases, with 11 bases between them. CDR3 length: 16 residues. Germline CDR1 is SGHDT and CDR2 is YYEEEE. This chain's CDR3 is CASSLWGATSYNEQFF. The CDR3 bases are TGTGCCAGCAGCTTGTGGGGAGCCACCTCCTACAATGAGCAGTTCTTC.

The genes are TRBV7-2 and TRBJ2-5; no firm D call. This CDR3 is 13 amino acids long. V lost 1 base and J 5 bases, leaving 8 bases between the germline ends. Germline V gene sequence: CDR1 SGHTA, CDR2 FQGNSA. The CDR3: CASSLVMAETQYF. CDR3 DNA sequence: TGTGCCAGCAGCTTAGTGATGGCGGAGACCCAGTACTTC.

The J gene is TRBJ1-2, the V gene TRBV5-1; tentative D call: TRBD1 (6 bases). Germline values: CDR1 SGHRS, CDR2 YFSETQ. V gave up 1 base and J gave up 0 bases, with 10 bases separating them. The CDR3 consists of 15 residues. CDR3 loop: CASSLRRGANYGYTF. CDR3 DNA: TGCGCCAGCAGCTTGCGGAGGGGGGCTAACTATGGCTACACCTTC.

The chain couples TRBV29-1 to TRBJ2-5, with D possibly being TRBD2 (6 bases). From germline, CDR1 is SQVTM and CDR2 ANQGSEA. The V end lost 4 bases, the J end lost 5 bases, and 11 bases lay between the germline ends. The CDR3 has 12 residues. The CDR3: CSVGPGRETQYF. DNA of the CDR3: TGCAGCGTTGGACCGGGGAGGGAGACCCAGTACTTC.

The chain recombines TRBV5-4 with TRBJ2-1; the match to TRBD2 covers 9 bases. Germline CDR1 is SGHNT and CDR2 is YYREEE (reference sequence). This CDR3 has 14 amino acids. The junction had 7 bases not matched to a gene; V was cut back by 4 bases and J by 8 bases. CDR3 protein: CASSPKRGADEQFF. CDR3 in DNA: TGTGCCAGCAGCCCAAAGCGGGGGGCCGATGAGCAGTTCTTC. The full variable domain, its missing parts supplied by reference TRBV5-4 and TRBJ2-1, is ETGVTQSPTHLIKTRGQQVTLRCSSQSGHNTVSWYQQALGQGPQFIFQYYREEENGRGNFPPRFSGLQFPNYSSELNVNALELDDSALYLCASSPKRGADEQFFGPGTRLTVL.

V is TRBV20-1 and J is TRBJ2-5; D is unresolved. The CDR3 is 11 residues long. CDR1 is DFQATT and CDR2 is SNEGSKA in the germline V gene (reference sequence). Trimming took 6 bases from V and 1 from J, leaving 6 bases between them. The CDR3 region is CSATGQETQYF. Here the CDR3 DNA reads TGCAGTGCAACCGGCCAAGAGACCCAGTACTTC.

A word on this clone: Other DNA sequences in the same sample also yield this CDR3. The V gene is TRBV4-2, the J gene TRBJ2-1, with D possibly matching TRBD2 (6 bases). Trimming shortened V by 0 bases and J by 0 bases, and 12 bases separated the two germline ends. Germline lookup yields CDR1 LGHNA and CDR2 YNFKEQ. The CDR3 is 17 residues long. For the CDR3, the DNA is TGTGCCAGCAGCCAAGATCGGCGCGGGACCTCCTACAATGAGCAGTTCTTC. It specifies CASSQDRRGTSYNEQFF.

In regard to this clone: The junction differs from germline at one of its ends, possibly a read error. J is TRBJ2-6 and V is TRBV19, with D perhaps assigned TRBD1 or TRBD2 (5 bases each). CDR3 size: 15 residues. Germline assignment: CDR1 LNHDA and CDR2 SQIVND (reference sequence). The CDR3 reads CASRIVGAGANVLTF. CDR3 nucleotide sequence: TGTGCCAGTAGAATAGTGGGGGCTGGGGCCAACGTCCTGACTTTC.

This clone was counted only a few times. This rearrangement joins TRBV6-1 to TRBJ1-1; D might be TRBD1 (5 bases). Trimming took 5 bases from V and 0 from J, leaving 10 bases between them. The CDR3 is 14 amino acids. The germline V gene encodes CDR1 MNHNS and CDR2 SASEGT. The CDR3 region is CASSSDSLNTEAFF. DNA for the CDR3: TGTGCCAGCAGTTCAGACAGTCTGAACACTGAAGCTTTCTTT.

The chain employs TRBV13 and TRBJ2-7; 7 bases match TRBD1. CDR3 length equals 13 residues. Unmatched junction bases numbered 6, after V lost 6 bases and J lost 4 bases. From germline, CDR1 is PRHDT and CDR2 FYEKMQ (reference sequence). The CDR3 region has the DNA TGTGCCAGCAGAATGACAGGGAAGTACGAGCAGTACTTC. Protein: CASRMTGKYEQYF. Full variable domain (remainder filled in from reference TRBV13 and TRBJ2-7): AAGVIQSPRHLIKEKRETATLKCYPIPRHDTVYWYQQGPGQDPQFLISFYEKMQSDKGSIPDRFSAQQFSDYHSELNMSSLELGDSALYFCASRMTGKYEQYFGPGTRLTVT.

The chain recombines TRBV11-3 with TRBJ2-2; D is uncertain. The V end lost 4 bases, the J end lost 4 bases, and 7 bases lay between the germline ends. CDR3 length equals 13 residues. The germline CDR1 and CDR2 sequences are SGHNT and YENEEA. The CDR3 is CASSYDSTGELFF. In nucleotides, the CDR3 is TGTGCCAGCAGCTACGACTCCACCGGGGAGCTGTTTTTT. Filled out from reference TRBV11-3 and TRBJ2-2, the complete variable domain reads EAGVVQSPRYKIIEKKQPVAFWCNPISGHNTLYWYLQNLGQGPELLIRYENEEAVDDSQLPKDRFSAERLKGVDSTLKIQPAELGDSAVYLCASSYDSTGELFFGEGSRLTVL.

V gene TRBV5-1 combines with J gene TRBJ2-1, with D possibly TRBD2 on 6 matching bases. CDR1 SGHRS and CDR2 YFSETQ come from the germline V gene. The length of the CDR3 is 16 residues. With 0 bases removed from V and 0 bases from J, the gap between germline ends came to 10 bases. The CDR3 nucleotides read TGCGCCAGCAGCTTGGTGTCTAGCGACTCCTACAATGAGCAGTTCTTC. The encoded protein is CASSLVSSDSYNEQFF.

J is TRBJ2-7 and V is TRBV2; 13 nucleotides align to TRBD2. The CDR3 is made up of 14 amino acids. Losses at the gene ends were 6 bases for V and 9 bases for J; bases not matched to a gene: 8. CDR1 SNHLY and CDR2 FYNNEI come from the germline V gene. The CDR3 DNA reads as TGTGCCAGCAGCCCGGGACTAGCGGGACTCGGGCAGTACTTC. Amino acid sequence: CASSPGLAGLGQYF.

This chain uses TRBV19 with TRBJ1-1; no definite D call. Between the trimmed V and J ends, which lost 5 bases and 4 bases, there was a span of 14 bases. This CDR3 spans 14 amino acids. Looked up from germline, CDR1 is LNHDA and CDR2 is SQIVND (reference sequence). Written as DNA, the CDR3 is TGTGCCAGTAGTCCCCGCAGCCCGGGCACTGAAGCTTTCTTT. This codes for CASSPRSPGTEAFF.